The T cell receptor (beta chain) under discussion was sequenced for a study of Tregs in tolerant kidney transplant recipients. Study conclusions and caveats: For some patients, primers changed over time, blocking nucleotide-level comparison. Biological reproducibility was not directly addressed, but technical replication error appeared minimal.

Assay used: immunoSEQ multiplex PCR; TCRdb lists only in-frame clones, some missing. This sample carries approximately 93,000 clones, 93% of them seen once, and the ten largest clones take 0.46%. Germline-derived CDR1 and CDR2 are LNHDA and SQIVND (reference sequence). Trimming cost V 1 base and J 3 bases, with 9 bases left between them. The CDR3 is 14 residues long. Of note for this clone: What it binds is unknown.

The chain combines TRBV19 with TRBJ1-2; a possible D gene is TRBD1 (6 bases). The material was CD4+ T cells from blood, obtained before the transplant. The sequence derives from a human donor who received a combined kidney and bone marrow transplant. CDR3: CASSIAGQYYGYTF. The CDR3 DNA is TGTGCCAGTAGTATAGCTGGACAGTACTATGGCTACACCTTC. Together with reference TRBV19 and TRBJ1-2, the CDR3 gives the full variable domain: DGGITQSPKYLFRKEGQNVTLSCEQNLNHDAMYWYRQDPGQGLRLIYYSQIVNDFQKGDIAEGYSVSREKKESFPLTVTSAQKNPTAFYLCASSIAGQYYGYTFGSGTRLTVV.